There are many counts of the clone carrying this T cell receptor (beta chain). The antigen is undetermined. Germline V gene lookup returns CDR1 ENHRY and CDR2 SYGVKD. The CDR3 length is 15 residues. V shed 4 bases and J shed 0 bases, with 10 bases lying between them. Amplification targeted TCR beta CDR3 regions from RNA transcripts. Using the HTBI primer set, a first-round RT-PCR was run on the TCR CDR3. TCRdb analysed the multiplex PCR reads with MiXCR anew, one entry per CDR3 protein. This table has some 800,000 distinct CDR3 sequences, around 38% appearing once. The record originates from a study of T cells in Graves' hyperthyroidism and ophthalmopathy. Overall study results and limits: Most thyroid-expanded clonotypes above 0.001 were also found in blood.

The chain couples TRBV10-3 to TRBJ1-5, with D possibly TRBD1 on 5 matching bases. Sequencing used blood. The source of this sequence is a man aged 18 to 30 with Graves' hyperthyroidism. The CDR3 coding sequence is TGTGCCATCAGTGGGGGTGGGGGTAGCAATCAGCCCCAGCATTTT. As protein: CAISGGGGSNQPQHF.